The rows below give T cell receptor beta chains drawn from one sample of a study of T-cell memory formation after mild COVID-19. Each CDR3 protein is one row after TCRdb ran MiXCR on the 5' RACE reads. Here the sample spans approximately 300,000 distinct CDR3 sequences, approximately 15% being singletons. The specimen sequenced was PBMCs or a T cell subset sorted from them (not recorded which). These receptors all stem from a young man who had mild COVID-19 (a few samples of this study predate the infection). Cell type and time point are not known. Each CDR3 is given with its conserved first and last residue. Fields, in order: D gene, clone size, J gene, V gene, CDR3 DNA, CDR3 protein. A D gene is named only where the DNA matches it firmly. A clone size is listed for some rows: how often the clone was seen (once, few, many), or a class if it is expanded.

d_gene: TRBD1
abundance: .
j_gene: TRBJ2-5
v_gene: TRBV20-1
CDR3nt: TGCAGTGCCGATGCGACAGGGGAAGAGACCCAGTACTTC
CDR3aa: CSADATGEETQYF

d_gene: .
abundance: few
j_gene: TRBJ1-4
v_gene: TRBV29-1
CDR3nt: TGCAGCGTTGAAGGCTACTTAGGAAATAATGAAAAACTGTTTTTT
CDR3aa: CSVEGYLGNNEKLFF

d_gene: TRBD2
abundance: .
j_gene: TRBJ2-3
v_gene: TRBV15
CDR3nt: TGTGCCACCAGCAAGGGACTAGCGGGCTCCACAGATACGCAGTATTTT
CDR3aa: CATSKGLAGSTDTQYF

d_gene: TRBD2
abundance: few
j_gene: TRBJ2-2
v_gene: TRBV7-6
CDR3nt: TGTGCCAGCAGCAGACTAGCGGGGCAGAACACCGGGGAGCTGTTTTTT
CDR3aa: CASSRLAGQNTGELFF

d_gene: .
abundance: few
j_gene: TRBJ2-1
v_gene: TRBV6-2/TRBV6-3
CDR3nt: TGTGCCAGCAGTTACGGGACTGAGAATGAGCAGTTCTTC
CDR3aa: CASSYGTENEQFF

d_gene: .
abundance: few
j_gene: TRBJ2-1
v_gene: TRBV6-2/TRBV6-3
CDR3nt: TGTGCCAGCAGCGTCACAGTCAATGAGCAGTTCTTC
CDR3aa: CASSVTVNEQFF

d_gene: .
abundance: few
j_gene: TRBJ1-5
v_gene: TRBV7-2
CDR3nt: TGTGCCAGCAGCTTAGTTGGGCAGGCCGCCTCCAATCAGCCCCAGCATTTT
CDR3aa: CASSLVGQAASNQPQHF

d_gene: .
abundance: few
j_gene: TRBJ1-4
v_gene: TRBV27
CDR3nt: TGTGCCAGCAGTATCTCTGGAGGGGTTGAGGAAAAACTGTTTTTT
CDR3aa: CASSISGGVEEKLFF

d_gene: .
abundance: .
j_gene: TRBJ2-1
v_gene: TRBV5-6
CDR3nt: TGTGCCAGCAGCTTGGGGGCCCCCAATGAGCAGTTCTTC
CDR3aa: CASSLGAPNEQFF

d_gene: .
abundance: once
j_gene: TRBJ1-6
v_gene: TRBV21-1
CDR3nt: TGTGCCAGCAGCAAAGTGATTGGACAGGTGGATTCACCCCTCCACTTT
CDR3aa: CASSKVIGQVDSPLHF

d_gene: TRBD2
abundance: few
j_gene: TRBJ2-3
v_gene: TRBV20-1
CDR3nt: TGCAGTGCTAGAGCCCAGCGTCTAGCGGGGGTTACAGATACGCAGTATTTT
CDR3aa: CSARAQRLAGVTDTQYF

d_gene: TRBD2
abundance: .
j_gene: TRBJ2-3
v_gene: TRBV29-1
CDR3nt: TGCACCGCAGGGGGTACTAGCGGGACTAGCACAGATACGCAGTATTTT
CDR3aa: CTAGGTSGTSTDTQYF

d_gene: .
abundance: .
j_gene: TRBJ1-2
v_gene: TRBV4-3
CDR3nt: TGCGCCAGCAGCCAAGCCCCAGGGGACTATGGCTACACCTTC
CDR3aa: CASSQAPGDYGYTF

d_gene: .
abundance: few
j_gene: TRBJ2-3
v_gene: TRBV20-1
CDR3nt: TGCAGTGCTACGGTGAGGGCTAGCACAGATACGCAGTATTTT
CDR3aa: CSATVRASTDTQYF

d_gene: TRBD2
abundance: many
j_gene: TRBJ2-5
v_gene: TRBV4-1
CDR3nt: TGCGCCAGCAGCTGGACTAGAAGAGAGACCCAGTACTTC
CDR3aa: CASSWTRRETQYF

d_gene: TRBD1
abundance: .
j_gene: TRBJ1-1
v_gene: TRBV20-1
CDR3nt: TGCAGTGCTAGAAAAACGACAGGGACCACTGAAGCTTTCTTT
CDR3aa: CSARKTTGTTEAFF

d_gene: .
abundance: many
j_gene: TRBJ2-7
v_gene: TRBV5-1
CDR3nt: TGCGCCAGCAGCTTGCACGACGGCAGCTCCTACGAGCAGTACTTC
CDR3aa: CASSLHDGSSYEQYF

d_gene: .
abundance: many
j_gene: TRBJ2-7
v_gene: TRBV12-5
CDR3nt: TGTGCTAGTGGTTTGGTGGCAGGCAGAACCTACGAGCAGTACTTC
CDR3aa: CASGLVAGRTYEQYF

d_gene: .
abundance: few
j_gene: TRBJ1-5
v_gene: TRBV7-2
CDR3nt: TGTGCCAGCAGCCTGATTCAGGGGCCGAATCAGCCCCAGCATTTT
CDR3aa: CASSLIQGPNQPQHF

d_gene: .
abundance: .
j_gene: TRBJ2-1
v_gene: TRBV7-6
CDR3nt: TGTGCCAGCAGCCCGGTCGGCGGGGGCGGGTCCTTCTTC
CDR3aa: CASSPVGGGGSFF

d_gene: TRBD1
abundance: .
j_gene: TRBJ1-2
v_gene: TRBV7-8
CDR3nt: TGTGCCAGCGCCTCGGGACAGATTTATGGCTACACCTTC
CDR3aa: CASASGQIYGYTF

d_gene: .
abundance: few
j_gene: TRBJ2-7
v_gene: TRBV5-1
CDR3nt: TGCGCCAGCAGCAAAGGGACGGCTGATCCGTACTTC
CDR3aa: CASSKGTADPYF

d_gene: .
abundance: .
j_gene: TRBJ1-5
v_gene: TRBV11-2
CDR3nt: TGTGCCAGCAGCATGGACGGACTGATGCAGCCCCAGCATTTT
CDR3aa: CASSMDGLMQPQHF

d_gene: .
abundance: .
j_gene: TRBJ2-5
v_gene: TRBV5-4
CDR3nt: TGTGCCAGCAGCCGAGACTCGGGGTACCAAGAGACCCAGTACTTC
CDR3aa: CASSRDSGYQETQYF

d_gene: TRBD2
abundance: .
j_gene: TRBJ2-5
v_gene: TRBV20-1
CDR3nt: TGCAGTGCTAGGACTAGCGGGATAGAGACCCAGTACTTC
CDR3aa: CSARTSGIETQYF